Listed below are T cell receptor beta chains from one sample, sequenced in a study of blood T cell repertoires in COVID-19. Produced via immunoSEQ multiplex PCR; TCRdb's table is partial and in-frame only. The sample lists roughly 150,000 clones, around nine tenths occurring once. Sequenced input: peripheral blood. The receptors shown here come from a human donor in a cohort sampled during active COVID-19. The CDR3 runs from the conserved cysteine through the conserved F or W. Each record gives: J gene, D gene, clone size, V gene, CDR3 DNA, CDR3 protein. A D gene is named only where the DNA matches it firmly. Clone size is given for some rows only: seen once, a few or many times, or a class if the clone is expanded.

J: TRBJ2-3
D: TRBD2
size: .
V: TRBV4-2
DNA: TGTGCCAGCAGCCAAGGTCCGACTAGCGTGAGCACAGATACGCAGTATTTT
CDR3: CASSQGPTSVSTDTQYF

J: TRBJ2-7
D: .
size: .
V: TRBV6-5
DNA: TGTGCCAGCAGTCCCTCGTCAGTCCACGAGCAGTACTTC
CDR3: CASSPSSVHEQYF

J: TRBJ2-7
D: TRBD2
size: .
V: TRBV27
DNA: TGTGCCAGCAGGCTAGCGGGGGGGCATTACGAGCAGTACTTC
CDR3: CASRLAGGHYEQYF

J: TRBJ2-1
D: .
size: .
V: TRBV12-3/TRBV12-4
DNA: TGTGCCAGCAGCATCCAGGGGCTTTTTGAGCAGTTCTTC
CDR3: CASSIQGLFEQFF

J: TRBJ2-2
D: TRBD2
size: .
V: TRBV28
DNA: TGTGCCAGCAGTTCCCGGACTAGCGGGGGAAACACCGGGGAGCTGTTTTTT
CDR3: CASSSRTSGGNTGELFF

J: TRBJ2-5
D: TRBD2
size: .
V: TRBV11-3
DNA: TGTGCCAGCAGCTTAAGGCAGGGAGGGGAGACCCAGTACTTC
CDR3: CASSLRQGGETQYF

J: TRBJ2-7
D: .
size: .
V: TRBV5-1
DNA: TGCGCCAGCAGCAACCCGCGGGTTGGCAGGGGCGAGCAGTACTTC
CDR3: CASSNPRVGRGEQYF

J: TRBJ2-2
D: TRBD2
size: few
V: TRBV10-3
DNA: TGTGCCATCAACAACGGGAGGGACACCGGGGAGCTGTTTTTT
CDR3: CAINNGRDTGELFF

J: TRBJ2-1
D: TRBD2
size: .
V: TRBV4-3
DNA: TGCGCCAGCAGCCGGGTACTAGCGGACTACAATGAGCAGTTCTTC
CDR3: CASSRVLADYNEQFF

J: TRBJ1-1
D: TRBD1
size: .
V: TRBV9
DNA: TGTGCCAGCAGCAGGCGGACAGGGGTAGACACTGAAGCTTTCTTT
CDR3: CASSRRTGVDTEAFF

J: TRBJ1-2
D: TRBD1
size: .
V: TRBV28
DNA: TGTGCCAGCAGGCGCAGGGGGGTCGACTATGGCTACACCTTC
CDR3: CASRRRGVDYGYTF

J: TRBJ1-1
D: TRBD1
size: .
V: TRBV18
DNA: TGTGCCAGCTCACGACAGGGTAGCGGCACTGAAGCTTTCTTT
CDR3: CASSRQGSGTEAFF

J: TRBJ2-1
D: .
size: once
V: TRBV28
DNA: TGTGCCAGCAGTCCTACACTAACTAAACGCTCCTACAATGAGCAGTTCTTC
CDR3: CASSPTLTKRSYNEQFF

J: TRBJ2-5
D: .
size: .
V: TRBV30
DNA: TGTGCCTGGAGAGGTAGCGGTGCGGTTGGGGAGACCCAGTACTTC
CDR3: CAWRGSGAVGETQYF

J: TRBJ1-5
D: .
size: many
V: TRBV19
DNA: TGTGCCAGTAGTGCAGATAGTGGGGGCGAGGGGCCCCAGCATTTT
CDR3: CASSADSGGEGPQHF

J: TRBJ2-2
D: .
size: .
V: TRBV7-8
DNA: TGTGCCAGCAGCCCCTGGGCCTCGAACACCGGGGAGCTGTTTTTT
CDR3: CASSPWASNTGELFF

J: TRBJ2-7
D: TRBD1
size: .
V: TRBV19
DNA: TGTGCCAGTAGTCACGGGACAGGGGACTACGAGCAGTACTTC
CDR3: CASSHGTGDYEQYF

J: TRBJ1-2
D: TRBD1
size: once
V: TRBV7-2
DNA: TGTGCCAGCAGCCCCCGACAGGGCACCACCTATGGCTACACCTTC
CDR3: CASSPRQGTTYGYTF

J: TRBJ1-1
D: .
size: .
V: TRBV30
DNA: TGTGCCTGGACGGGGTCCACCACTGAAGCTTTCTTT
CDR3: CAWTGSTTEAFF

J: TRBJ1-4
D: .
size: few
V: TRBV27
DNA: TGTGCCAGCAGTTCGGGGAATGAAAAACTGTTTTTT
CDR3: CASSSGNEKLFF

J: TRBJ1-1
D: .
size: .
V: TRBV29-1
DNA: TGCAGCGTTGGATCGGTCATGGACACTGAAGCTTTCTTT
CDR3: CSVGSVMDTEAFF

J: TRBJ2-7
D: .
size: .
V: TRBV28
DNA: TGTGCCAGCAGCCCCACCCGCCCTAGCGAGTCCTACGAGCAGTACTTC
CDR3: CASSPTRPSESYEQYF

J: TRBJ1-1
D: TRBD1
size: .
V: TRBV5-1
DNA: TGCGCCAGCAGCTTTACAGGGGCGGGGACTGAAGCTTTCTTT
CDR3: CASSFTGAGTEAFF

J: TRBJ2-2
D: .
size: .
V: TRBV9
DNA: TGTGCCAGCAGCGTAGAGTCGGGAGTACCCGGGGAGCTGTTTTTT
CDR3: CASSVESGVPGELFF

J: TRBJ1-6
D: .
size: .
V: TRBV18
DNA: TGTGCCAGCTCACCAGGACAGCAATATAATTCACCCCTCCACTTT
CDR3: CASSPGQQYNSPLHF

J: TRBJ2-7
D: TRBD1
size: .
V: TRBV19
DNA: TGTGCCAGTAGTACCCGACAGGGGGCGGGAGAGCAGTACTTC
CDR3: CASSTRQGAGEQYF

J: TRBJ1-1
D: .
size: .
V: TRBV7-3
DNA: TGTGCCAGCAGCTTAACGCAGGGGCGATACACTGAAGCTTTCTTT
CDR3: CASSLTQGRYTEAFF

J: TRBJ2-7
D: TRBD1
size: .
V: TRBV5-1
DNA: TGCGCCAGCAGCTTCGGGACAGGTGGTTCCTACGAGCAGTACTTC
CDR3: CASSFGTGGSYEQYF

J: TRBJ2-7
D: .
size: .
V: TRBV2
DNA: TGTGCCAGCAGTGAGAGGGCGAGCAAGTACTTC
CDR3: CASSERASKYF

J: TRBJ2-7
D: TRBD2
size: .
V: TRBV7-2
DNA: TGTGCCAGCTCCCCGGGACTAGAGCGCTACGAGCAGTACTTC
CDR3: CASSPGLERYEQYF

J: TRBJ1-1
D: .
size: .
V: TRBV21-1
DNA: TGTGCCACCCCCCAACGGGGGAACACTGAAGCTTTCTTT
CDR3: CATPQRGNTEAFF

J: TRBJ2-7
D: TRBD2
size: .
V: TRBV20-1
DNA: TGCAGTGCTAGTGCTAGCGGTACCTACGAGCAGTACTTC
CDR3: CSASASGTYEQYF

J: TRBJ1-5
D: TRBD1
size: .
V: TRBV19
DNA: TGTGCCAGTAGTATAGGACAGGGGACGGCGGGCAATCAGCCCCAGCATTTT
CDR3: CASSIGQGTAGNQPQHF

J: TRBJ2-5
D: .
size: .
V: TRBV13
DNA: TGTGCCAGCAGCTTCTTCCCCGGACAGTCTCCAGAGACCCAGTACTTC
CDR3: CASSFFPGQSPETQYF

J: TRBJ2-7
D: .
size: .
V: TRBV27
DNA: TGTGCCAGCAGTATAGCGCAGAACTCCTACGAGCAGTACTTC
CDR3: CASSIAQNSYEQYF

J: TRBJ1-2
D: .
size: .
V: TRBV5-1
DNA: TGCGCCAGCAGCTTGGATGGTTCAGGGGTCTATGGCTACACCTTC
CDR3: CASSLDGSGVYGYTF

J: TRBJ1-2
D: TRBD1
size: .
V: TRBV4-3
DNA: TGCGCCAGCAGCCAAGACGGAGGGGGCTCTGGCTACACCTTC
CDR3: CASSQDGGGSGYTF

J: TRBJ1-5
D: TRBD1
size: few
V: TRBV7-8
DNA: TGTGCCAGCAGCTTAGAGGGGGCGAGCAATCAGCCCCAGCATTTT
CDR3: CASSLEGASNQPQHF

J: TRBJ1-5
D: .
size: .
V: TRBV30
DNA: TGTGCCTGGGCCCCCGCAATGGGGGGGCAAAGCAATCAGCCCCAGCATTTT
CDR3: CAWAPAMGGQSNQPQHF

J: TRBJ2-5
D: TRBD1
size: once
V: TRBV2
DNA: TGTGCCAGCAGGGACAGGGGGCAAGAGACCCAGTACTTC
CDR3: CASRDRGQETQYF

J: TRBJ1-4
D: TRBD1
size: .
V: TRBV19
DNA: TGTGCCAGTAGTTCGGACAGGTCTGAAAAACTGTTTTTT
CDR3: CASSSDRSEKLFF

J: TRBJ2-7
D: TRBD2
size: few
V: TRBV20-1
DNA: TGCAGTGCTAGTGGGGGACTAGCGGGGTCTTCCTACGAGCAGTACTTC
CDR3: CSASGGLAGSSYEQYF

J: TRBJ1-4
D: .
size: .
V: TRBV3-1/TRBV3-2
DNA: TGTGCCAGCAGCCAAGCGGCAGGGTCTGAAAAACTGTTTTTT
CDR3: CASSQAAGSEKLFF

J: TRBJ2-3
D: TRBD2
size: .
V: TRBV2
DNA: TGTGCCACCACCGTGGGACTAGGGAGCACAGATACGCAGTATTTT
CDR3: CATTVGLGSTDTQYF

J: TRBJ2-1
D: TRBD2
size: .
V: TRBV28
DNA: TGTGCCAGCAACAATAGCGGGAGGAGCTCCTACAATGAGCAGTTCTTC
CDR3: CASNNSGRSSYNEQFF

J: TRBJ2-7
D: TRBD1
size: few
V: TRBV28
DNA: TGTGCCAGCAGTGCCTACGGGACAGGGGTACTCTACGAGCAGTACTTC
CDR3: CASSAYGTGVLYEQYF

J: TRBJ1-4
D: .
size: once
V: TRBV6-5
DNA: TGTGCCAGCAGTTTGACCGTGACAGGCGCCCGGGAAAAACTGTTTTTT
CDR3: CASSLTVTGAREKLFF

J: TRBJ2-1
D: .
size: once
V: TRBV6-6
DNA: TGTGCCAGCGGACCCTCGGGGGCCTACAATGAGCAGTTCTTC
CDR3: CASGPSGAYNEQFF

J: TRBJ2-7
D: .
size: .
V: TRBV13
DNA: TGTGCCAGCAGCTCCGGTGGGCAGGGAGGTTACGAGCAGTACTTC
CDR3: CASSSGGQGGYEQYF

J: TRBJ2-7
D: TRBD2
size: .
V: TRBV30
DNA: TGTGCCTGGAGTCGAGCGGGAGGGATCTACGAGCAGTACTTC
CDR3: CAWSRAGGIYEQYF

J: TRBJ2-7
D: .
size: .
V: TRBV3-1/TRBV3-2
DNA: TGTGCCAGCAGTTCCGGGCGGGGAAGTTTCTACGAGCAGTACTTC
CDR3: CASSSGRGSFYEQYF

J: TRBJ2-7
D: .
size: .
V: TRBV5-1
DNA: TGCGCCAGGTCCGGGGGTCTACGAGGGCAGTACTTC
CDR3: CARSGGLRGQYF

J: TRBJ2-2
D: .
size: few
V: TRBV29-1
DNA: TGCAGCGTTTGGGCAGGGCGCGACGGGGAGCTGTTTTTT
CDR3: CSVWAGRDGELFF

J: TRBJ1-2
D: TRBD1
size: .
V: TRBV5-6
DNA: TGTGCCAGCAGCGTACCACAGGGGACGCCTGGCTACACCTTC
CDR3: CASSVPQGTPGYTF

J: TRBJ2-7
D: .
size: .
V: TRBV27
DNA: TGTGCCAGCAGTTTAGGGCCAGGGGCAAAGGGCTACGAGCAGTACTTC
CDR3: CASSLGPGAKGYEQYF